Each of the 13 T cell receptor beta chains below was sequenced from the same sample in a study of cytomegalovirus exposure and HLA in healthy donors. In the PCR, 60 Vbeta and 13 Jbeta primers were used. Generated by immunoSEQ multiplex PCR, the TCRdb table keeps only in-frame clones and is missing some. The sample lists under 150,000 clones, around three quarters seen once, with about 6.7% in the top ten. The sample was PBMCs. The receptor set was obtained from a woman aged 40 to 55 in good health and CMV-seropositive.

The chain is built from TRBV5-1 and TRBJ1-2; TRBD1 matches at 7 bases. The CDR3 has 16 amino acids. The germline V gene has CDR1 SGHRS and CDR2 YFSETQ. The V gene end was trimmed by 0 bases and the J gene end by 4 bases; junction bases not matched to a gene: 9. The DNA for the CDR3 is TGCGCCAGCAGCTTGGGGCCGGGACAGCTACTCTATGGCTACACCTTC. It specifies CASSLGPGQLLYGYTF.

This clone was picked up a small number of times. This chain uses TRBV5-4 with TRBJ2-3; D unresolved. V gave up 4 bases and J gave up 3 bases, with 12 bases separating them. The CDR3 has 14 residues. Per germline, CDR1 SGHNT and CDR2 YYREEE (reference sequence). The CDR3 DNA sequence: TGTGCCAGCAGCCCCCCGGGTCCGACAGATACGCAGTATTTT. Its translation is CASSPPGPTDTQYF.

The J gene is TRBJ1-1, the V gene TRBV7-3; TRBD1 is a possible D gene (5 bases). The CDR3 has 15 amino acids. In germline, CDR1 is SGHTA, CDR2 FQGTGA. V lost 4 bases to trimming and J lost 1 base, with 13 bases between them. The CDR3 DNA follows: TGTGCCAGCAGCTATGGGGCAGGCTCGAACACTGAAGCTTTCTTT. Encoded protein: CASSYGAGSNTEAFF.

The chain links TRBV7-9 to TRBJ1-5; the match to TRBD1 covers 7 bases. CDR1 SEHNR and CDR2 FQNEAQ come from the germline V gene (reference sequence). V shed 2 bases, J shed 0 bases, and the junction held 4 bases outside the gene matches. There are 16 residues in the CDR3. The CDR3 nucleotides read TGTGCCAGCAGCTTAACAACAGGGGTTAGCAATCAGCCCCAGCATTTT. It translates to CASSLTTGVSNQPQHF.

The V and J genes are TRBV10-3 and TRBJ1-5; possibly TRBD1 for D (5 bases). V lost 3 bases to trimming and J lost 11 bases, with 17 bases between them. Germline V gene lookup returns CDR1 ENHRY and CDR2 SYGVKD. The CDR3 totals 14 residues. CDR3 nucleotide sequence: TGTGCCATCAGTGACCCTCAGGAGGGGACGGCCCAGCATTTT. It encodes CAISDPQEGTAQHF.

The chain couples TRBV7-9 to TRBJ2-1; D gene ambiguous. CDR1 SEHNR and CDR2 FQNEAQ come from the germline V gene (reference sequence). CDR3 length equals 13 residues. The V end was cut by 6 bases, the J end by 8 bases, with 14 bases between. CDR3 in amino acids: CASRQIGGHEQFF. DNA for the CDR3: TGTGCCAGCAGGCAAATCGGTGGGCATGAGCAGTTCTTC.

CDR3: CASSSGVQGASTNEKLFF. The CDR3 coding sequence is TGCGCCAGCAGCAGTGGGGTCCAGGGGGCTTCAACTAATGAAAAACTGTTTTTT. The gene calls are TRBV4-1 and TRBJ1-4; TRBD1 matches at 8 bases. Germline V gene sequence: CDR1 MGHRA, CDR2 YSYEKL. The CDR3 is 18 amino acids. V lost 5 bases to trimming and J lost 0 bases; unmatched junction nucleotides: 11.

The DNA of the CDR3 is TGTGCCAGCAGAAGCGGTCGACTAGCGGGGACAGATACGCAGTATTTT. It yields the protein CASRSGRLAGTDTQYF. The chain recombines TRBV7-2 with TRBJ2-3; 11 bases are shared with TRBD2. With 6 bases clipped from V and 3 bases from J, the junction kept 8 bases outside the gene matches. The CDR3 consists of 16 residues. CDR1 is SGHTA, CDR2 FQGNSA, per germline. Full variable domain (remainder filled in from reference TRBV7-2 and TRBJ2-3): GAGVSQSPSNKVTEKGKDVELRCDPISGHTALYWYRQSLGQGLEFLIYFQGNSAPDKSGLPSDRFSAERTGGSVSTLTIQRTQQEDSAVYLCASRSGRLAGTDTQYFGPGTRLTVL.

The V and J genes are TRBV7-6 and TRBJ2-7; 9 bases are a match to TRBD1. This CDR3 has 14 residues. From germline, CDR1 is SGHVS and CDR2 FNYEAQ. The J segment lost 6 bases and the V segment lost 1 base, leaving 4 bases of the junction unmatched. This chain's CDR3 is CASSLGTGVLEQYF. CDR3 DNA sequence: TGTGCCAGCAGCTTAGGGACAGGGGTTCTCGAGCAGTACTTC.

The chain uses TRBV5-3 and TRBJ1-6, with 9 bases that match TRBD1. TRBV5-3 is an open reading frame whose function is uncertain. CDR3 length equals 15 residues. The V segment lost 3 bases and the J segment 9 bases; nucleotides outside the gene matches: 7. Here the CDR3 reads CARSSRDRVFSPLHF. DNA for the CDR3: TGTGCCAGAAGCTCCCGGGACAGGGTATTTTCACCCCTCCACTTT.

The rearrangement joins TRBV7-9 to TRBJ2-7, with 10 bases fitting TRBD1. The V gene end was trimmed by 5 bases and the J gene end by 2 bases; junction bases not matched to a gene: 6. This CDR3 region has 15 residues. Germline CDR1 SEHNR, CDR2 FQNEAQ (reference sequence). The CDR3 nucleotides are TGTGCCAGCAGCCCCAGACAGGGGGCGGCCTACGAGCAGTACTTC. Protein product: CASSPRQGAAYEQYF.

This rearrangement joins TRBV4-1 to TRBJ2-7; 9 nucleotides align to TRBD1. The CDR3 length is 17 residues. From germline, CDR1 is MGHRA and CDR2 YSYEKL. J was trimmed by 4 bases and V by 4 bases; bases with no gene match: 14. In nucleotides, the CDR3 is TGCGCCAGCAGCCCCCGGGACAGGGACCCCCTCTGGTACGAGCAGTACTTC. Its translation is CASSPRDRDPLWYEQYF.

The chain carries TRBV4-1 and TRBJ2-5; TRBD2 aligns across 9 bases. The CDR3 runs to 15 residues. V shed 4 bases, J shed 0 bases, and the junction held 3 bases outside the gene matches. CDR1 is MGHRA, CDR2 YSYEKL, per germline. The CDR3 loop is CASSRGLAHQETQYF. CDR3 nucleotides: TGCGCCAGCAGCCGTGGACTAGCGCACCAAGAGACCCAGTACTTC.